This T cell receptor (beta chain) emerged from a study of control samples from healthy donors and cancer patients. Libraries were prepared by immunoSEQ multiplex PCR; TCRdb keeps only in-frame clonotypes and omits some of them. The sample lists approximately 180,000 clones, 75% to 95% occurring once. Input material: blood. This sequence originates from a woman aged 40-49 years in good health.

The CDR3 DNA sequence: TGTGCCAGCAGCATCGGCGACAGGGCGGCAGATACGCAGTATTTT. Translating gives CASSIGDRAADTQYF. The chain recombines TRBV7-9 with TRBJ2-3; the match to TRBD1 covers 7 bases. The germline gives CDR1 SEHNR, CDR2 FQNEAQ (reference sequence). J lost 4 bases, V lost 5 bases, and 9 bases had no gene match. This CDR3 spans 15 amino acids.